These 29 T cell receptor beta chains came from one sample sequenced in a study of shared clonotypes between healthy human individuals. The protocol was immunoSEQ multiplex PCR, while the TCRdb copy is restricted to in-frame clones and leaves out a portion. This sample has about 960,000 clones, with 70% to 85% found just once. The sequenced sample consisted of memory CD4+ T cells sorted from blood. The sample's subset: CD45RA-negative fraction. The receptors derive from a man between 18 and 35 years old in good health.

The rearrangement uses TRBV14 and TRBJ2-7; 10 bases align to TRBD1. The CDR3 consists of 15 residues. V lost 3 bases to trimming and J lost 2 bases; unmatched junction nucleotides: 4. Germline CDR1 SGHDN, CDR2 FVKESK. The CDR3 DNA reads TGTGCCAGCAGCCATACCGGGACAGGGGCCTACGAGCAGTACTTC. Its protein product is CASSHTGTGAYEQYF.

This chain links TRBV6-5 with TRBJ1-2; TRBD1 aligns across 8 bases. There are 14 residues in the CDR3. The germline V gene encodes CDR1 MNHEY and CDR2 SVGAGI. J gave up 8 bases and V 6 bases, and 11 bases lay outside the gene matches. CDR3 nucleotide sequence: TGTGCCAGCAGATCATTTACAGGGGGTGGCGGCTACACCTTC. Its translation is CASRSFTGGGGYTF.

This chain joins TRBV7-5 and TRBJ2-7; the table's D call, TRBD2, was not checked against the DNA. TRBV7-5 is a pseudogene locus. This CDR3 has 18 residues. The CDR3 region has the DNA TGTGCCAGAAGCTTAATGTCATCGACTAGCGGGATCTTGGGCGAGCAGTACTTC. It encodes CARSLMSSTSGILGEQYF.

The chain joins TRBV19 to TRBJ2-7, with 9 bases aligning to TRBD1. CDR3 length: 15 residues. Per germline, CDR1 LNHDA and CDR2 SQIVND (reference sequence). J lost 2 bases, V lost 4 bases, and 6 bases had no gene match. This CDR3 reads CASSKGQGSAYEQYF. The DNA for the CDR3 is TGTGCCAGTAGTAAGGGACAGGGATCAGCCTACGAGCAGTACTTC. Based on the CDR3 plus reference TRBV19 and TRBJ2-7, the full variable domain is DGGITQSPKYLFRKEGQNVTLSCEQNLNHDAMYWYRQDPGQGLRLIYYSQIVNDFQKGDIAEGYSVSREKKESFPLTVTSAQKNPTAFYLCASSKGQGSAYEQYFGPGTRLTVT.

The genes are TRBV10-1 and TRBJ1-4; possible D gene TRBD1, 5 bases. The germline gives CDR1 WNHNN, CDR2 SYGVQD (reference sequence). V dropped 2 bases and J dropped 4 bases, with 11 bases sitting between them. This CDR3 has 15 residues. As DNA, the CDR3 is TGCGCCAGCAGTGAGAATCAGGGCGGTAATGAAAAACTGTTTTTT. As protein: CASSENQGGNEKLFF.

This clone was seen just once. The J gene is TRBJ2-1, the V gene TRBV5-5; D tentatively reads TRBD1 or TRBD2 (6 bases each). Trimming stripped 0 bases from V and 4 bases from J, with 14 bases between. This CDR3 is 16 amino acids long. Germline V gene sequence: CDR1 SGHKS, CDR2 YYEKEE (reference sequence). CDR3 protein: CASSLEGRDIYNEQFF. As DNA, the CDR3 is TGTGCCAGCAGCTTGGAGGGGCGGGACATATACAATGAGCAGTTCTTC.

Many counts were recorded for this clone. The rearrangement uses TRBV27 and TRBJ2-7; D may match TRBD1 or TRBD2 (5 bases each). V was clipped by 5 bases and J by 3 bases, with 17 bases between them. This CDR3 comprises 15 residues. The germline CDR1 and CDR2 sequences are MNHEY and SMNVEV (reference sequence). The CDR3 DNA reads as TGTGCCAGCAGTACCGCCGGGACGGTTCGCTACGAGCAGTACTTC. Protein product: CASSTAGTVRYEQYF.

This clone has just a few counts. The chain is built from TRBV5-6 and TRBJ2-3, with D possibly being TRBD2 (7 bases). Germline values: CDR1 SGHDT, CDR2 YYEEEE. This CDR3 is 14 amino acids long. Trimming pared 4 bases from V and 5 bases from J, leaving 14 bases between. CDR3 bases: TGTGCCAGCAGCCGGGGGGCAGTGAAAGATACGCAGTATTTT. Its translation is CASSRGAVKDTQYF. Together with reference TRBV5-6 and TRBJ2-3, the CDR3 gives the full variable domain: DAGVTQSPTHLIKTRGQQVTLRCSPKSGHDTVSWYQQALGQGPQFIFQYYEEEERQRGNFPDRFSGHQFPNYSSELNVNALLLGDSALYLCASSRGAVKDTQYFGPGTRLTVL.

The chain carries TRBV10-3 and TRBJ2-3; D call uncertain. CDR3 size: 13 residues. Trimming took off 2 bases at V and 2 bases at J, with 5 bases between the two ends. Germline CDR1 and CDR2: ENHRY and SYGVKD. In DNA, the CDR3 is TGTGCCATCAGTGAGCACGCCACAGATACGCAGTATTTT. Protein: CAISEHATDTQYF.

About this clone: Within the sample, other DNA sequences also encode this same CDR3. The chain carries TRBV30 and TRBJ1-1; D is possibly TRBD1 (5 bases). Deletions cut 2 bases from V and 8 bases from J, with 6 bases between. The germline CDR1 and CDR2 sequences are GTSNPN and SVGIG (reference sequence). The CDR3 has 10 residues. The CDR3 coding sequence is TGTGCCTGGAGTCGGACAGAAGCTTTCTTT. Its protein is CAWSRTEAFF.

Remarks on this clone: The same CDR3 also results from other DNA sequences found in this sample. CDR3 residues: CASSLDYSSYEQYF. CDR3 DNA sequence: TGTGCCAGCAGCTTAGATTACTCCTCCTACGAGCAGTACTTC. This rearrangement joins TRBV7-2 to TRBJ2-7; D not certain. Germline-derived CDR1 and CDR2 are SGHTA and FQGNSA. Between the trimmed V and J ends, which lost 1 base and 0 bases, there was a span of 7 bases. The CDR3 has 14 amino acids.

V usage is TRBV10-3 and J usage is TRBJ2-7, with D unclear. V shed 3 bases and J shed 4 bases, with 13 bases lying between them. CDR1 is ENHRY and CDR2 is SYGVKD in the germline V gene. CDR3 length equals 14 residues. CDR3 region: CAISDPDRRYEQYF. The CDR3 bases are TGTGCCATCAGTGATCCGGACCGGCGGTACGAGCAGTACTTC.

The V gene is TRBV6-5, the J gene TRBJ2-5, with TRBD1 as a possible D gene (5 bases). The CDR3 has 15 residues. Germline V CDR1 and CDR2: MNHEY, SVGAGI. Between the trimmed V and J ends, which lost 6 bases and 3 bases, there was a span of 17 bases. The CDR3 sequence is CASSPLGEGEETQYF. The CDR3 DNA is TGTGCCAGCAGCCCCCTAGGTGAAGGGGAAGAGACCCAGTACTTC.

V gene TRBV5-6 combines with J gene TRBJ2-3, with TRBD1 identical over 9 bases. The CDR3 covers 16 residues. V lost 0 bases, J lost 0 bases, and 2 bases stayed unmatched. The germline gives CDR1 SGHDT, CDR2 YYEEEE. This chain's CDR3 is CASSLDRGRSTDTQYF. The CDR3 bases are TGTGCCAGCAGCTTGGACAGGGGGCGTAGCACAGATACGCAGTATTTT.

This sequence joins TRBV5-6 and TRBJ2-4; 9 nucleotides line up with TRBD1. The germline gives CDR1 SGHDT, CDR2 YYEEEE. J gave up 2 bases and V 4 bases, and 7 bases lay outside the gene matches. The CDR3 length is 16 residues. The CDR3 region is CASSPDRGSTKNIQYF. Written as DNA, the CDR3 is TGTGCCAGCAGCCCTGACAGGGGGTCTACCAAAAACATTCAGTACTTC.

The chain combines TRBV4-1 with TRBJ1-1, with 10 bases aligning to TRBD1. The trim removed 1 base at V and 4 bases at J, leaving 6 bases unmatched. Germline lookup yields CDR1 MGHRA and CDR2 YSYEKL. This CDR3 is built from 16 residues. The CDR3 DNA is TGCGCCAGCAGCCAAGGAGACAGGGGGCGAGGCACTGAAGCTTTCTTT. Protein product: CASSQGDRGRGTEAFF.

This clone was found many times. The chain uses TRBV5-1 and TRBJ2-5; either TRBD1 or TRBD2 may fit D (6 bases each). Germline V gives CDR1 SGHRS, CDR2 YFSETQ. Trimming stripped 1 base from V and 2 bases from J, with 15 bases between. The CDR3 is 16 amino acids. The CDR3 bases are TGCGCCAGCAGCTTGAGGGGGGACGGCAGTCAAGAGACCCAGTACTTC. Protein sequence: CASSLRGDGSQETQYF.

This clone was observed a few times. The CDR3 sequence is CAWDAGTGYYEQYF. The CDR3 DNA reads TGTGCCTGGGACGCGGGGACAGGGTACTACGAGCAGTACTTC. J is TRBJ2-7 and V is TRBV30, with 9 bases lining up with TRBD1. After removal of 5 bases from V and 3 bases from J, the junction contained 8 bases not matched to a gene. This CDR3 is 14 amino acids long. From germline, CDR1 is GTSNPN and CDR2 SVGIG (reference sequence).

The rearrangement joins TRBV10-1 to TRBJ2-1; the match to TRBD2 covers 10 bases. Germline loops: CDR1 WNHNN, CDR2 SYGVQD (reference sequence). This CDR3 has 15 amino acids. The ends lost 3 bases at V and 6 bases at J; junction bases unmatched: 5. The CDR3 sequence is CASSDIAGGINEQFF. CDR3 coding DNA: TGCGCCAGCAGTGATATAGCGGGGGGCATCAATGAGCAGTTCTTC.

The rearrangement uses TRBV29-1 and TRBJ1-5, with a weak D call TRBD1 (6 bases). Between the trimmed V and J ends, which lost 7 bases and 1 base, there was a span of 11 bases. Germline loops: CDR1 SQVTM, CDR2 ANQGSEA. CDR3 length: 13 residues. CDR3 DNA: TGCAGCGCGGGCGGGACAAGCAATCAGCCCCAGCATTTT. Residues: CSAGGTSNQPQHF.

CDR3 sequence (DNA): TGTGCCAGCCGGTCAGGGGAGGGCCCCTACGAGCAGTACTTC. Translated, it gives CASRSGEGPYEQYF. This chain links TRBV7-6 with TRBJ2-7; D perhaps matches TRBD2 (7 bases). The CDR3 is made up of 14 amino acids. CDR1 is SGHVS, CDR2 FNYEAQ, per germline. V lost 8 bases to trimming and J lost 2 bases, with 16 bases between them.

The chain carries TRBV30 and TRBJ2-2; D might be TRBD1 (5 bases). Germline V gives CDR1 GTSNPN, CDR2 SVGIG (reference sequence). V gave up 3 bases and J gave up 5 bases, with 13 bases separating them. The CDR3 has 14 amino acids. The DNA of the CDR3 is TGTGCCTGGAGGGGTTCCCCAGGGACCGGGGAGCTGTTTTTT. This encodes CAWRGSPGTGELFF.

This clone was detected ten times or more. The rearrangement joins TRBV25-1 to TRBJ2-1; 8 bases map to TRBD2. Trimming cost V 1 base and J 6 bases; bases outside gene matches: 5. CDR1 and CDR2 (germline): MGHDK, SYGVNS. This CDR3 region has 15 residues. The chain's CDR3 is CASSESSGSVNEQFF. The CDR3 region has the DNA TGTGCCAGCAGTGAATCCAGCGGGAGCGTCAATGAGCAGTTCTTC.

The CDR3 DNA is TGTGCCATCGCTATGGGAGATACGCAGTATTTT. Its translation is CAIAMGDTQYF. J is TRBJ2-3 and V is TRBV10-3; no clear D gene. CDR1 is ENHRY, CDR2 SYGVKD, per germline. The CDR3 length is 11 residues. The V and J ends lost 8 bases and 5 bases respectively, with 8 bases between them.

The chain recombines TRBV10-2 with TRBJ1-2; the D is unclear. V was cut by 7 bases and J by 4 bases, with 10 bases left in between. The CDR3 covers 12 residues. Germline V CDR1 and CDR2: WSHSY, SAAADI. The CDR3 spells CASMAGGYGYTF. In nucleotides, the CDR3 is TGCGCCAGCATGGCCGGAGGCTATGGCTACACCTTC.

This chain uses TRBV6-1 with TRBJ1-1; D may be TRBD1 (5 bases). The V gene lost 6 bases and the J gene lost 3 bases, with 11 bases spanning the gap. The CDR3 has 13 amino acids. Germline V lookup: CDR1 MNHNS, CDR2 SASEGT. The CDR3 region has the DNA TGTGCCAGCAGGGCTCTAGGGGACACTGAAGCTTTCTTT. The encoded protein is CASRALGDTEAFF.

As regards this clone: At one boundary the junction diverges from the germline segment, which might be a read error. The rearrangement joins TRBV9 to TRBJ2-7; no clear D gene. Germline-derived CDR1 and CDR2 are SGDLS and YYNGEE. The CDR3 has 15 residues. As DNA, the CDR3 is TGTGCCAGCAGCGTAGATGGAGAAACCCTCTACGGGCAGTACTTC. Amino acids: CASSVDGETLYGQYF.

The chain uses TRBV5-1 and TRBJ2-7; D possibly matches TRBD1 or TRBD2 (5 bases each). Trimming left V 0 bases short and J 7 bases short, with 23 bases between. This CDR3 has 17 amino acids. Germline V gives CDR1 SGHRS, CDR2 YFSETQ. The DNA of the CDR3 is TGCGCCAGCAGCTTGGTATCCCCCGGGACGGTACGCCGAGAGCAGTACTTC. It yields the protein CASSLVSPGTVRREQYF.

The chain is built from TRBV30 and TRBJ1-4; 9 nucleotides line up with TRBD1. The V gene end was trimmed by 4 bases and the J gene end by 6 bases; junction bases not matched to a gene: 9. The CDR3 loop spans 15 amino acids. Germline CDR1 reads GTSNPN; CDR2 reads SVGIG (reference sequence). The CDR3 here is CAWTSRGQGYEKLFF. Written as DNA, the CDR3 is TGTGCCTGGACCAGCCGGGGACAGGGATATGAAAAACTGTTTTTT. Full variable domain (rest looked up from reference TRBV30 and TRBJ1-4): SQTIHQWPATLVQPVGSPLSLECTVEGTSNPNLYWYRQAAGRGLQLLFYSVGIGQISSEVPQNLSASRPQDRQFILSSKKLLLSDSGFYLCAWTSRGQGYEKLFFGSGTQLSVL.